The 29 T cell receptor beta chains given below trace back to one sample, sequenced in a study of STAT5B mutations in CD4+ large granular lymphocyte leukemia. Measured with immunoSEQ multiplex PCR; TCRdb has only the in-frame clones, and not every one. This sample has over 25,000 clones; 72% occur once, and the top ten carry about 2.1%. The sample consisted of CD4+ T cells from blood buffy coats. The receptor source for this set is a human donor in good health.

V usage is TRBV7-2 and J usage is TRBJ1-1, with D uncertain. Looked up from germline, CDR1 is SGHTA and CDR2 is FQGNSA. The CDR3 covers 14 residues. V was shortened by 4 bases and J by 6 bases, with 15 bases between the two germline ends. CDR3 coding DNA: TGTGCCAGCAGCTCTGCCGGGAGGGTCGCTGAAGCTTTCTTT. The encoded protein is CASSSAGRVAEAFF.

The chain joins TRBV21-1 to TRBJ2-2; the table's D gene call, TRBD1, was not cross checked with the DNA. TRBV21-1 is an annotated pseudogene. The CDR3 runs to 18 residues. CDR3 region: CASSNPRDRGQDTGELFF. CDR3 in DNA: TGTGCCAGCTCCAATCCTAGGGACAGGGGGCAAGACACCGGGGAGCTGTTTTTT.

This clone has just a few counts. The chain has TRBV27 and TRBJ1-4; tentative D call: TRBD1 (5 bases). The V gene's germline CDR1 is MNHEY and CDR2 SMNVEV (reference sequence). With 4 bases removed from V and 3 bases from J, the gap between germline ends came to 12 bases. There are 15 residues in the CDR3. The CDR3 bases are TGTGCCAGCAGTTCAGGGAGGCTGGCTAATGAAAAACTGTTTTTT. This sequence encodes CASSSGRLANEKLFF.

V usage is TRBV5-6 and J usage is TRBJ2-1, with 7 bases fitting TRBD1. The CDR3 loop spans 13 amino acids. The V gene end was trimmed by 4 bases and the J gene end by 9 bases; junction bases not matched to a gene: 7. Per germline, CDR1 SGHDT and CDR2 YYEEEE. The CDR3 DNA is TGTGCCAGCAGCCCGGACAGGCTGACTGAGCAGTTCTTC. This translates into CASSPDRLTEQFF.

The V call is TRBV28, the J call TRBJ1-6; the match to TRBD1 covers 8 bases. V lost 7 bases to trimming and J lost 9 bases; unmatched junction nucleotides: 5. This CDR3 is built from 13 residues. Looked up from germline, CDR1 is MDHEN and CDR2 is SYDVKM. CDR3 nucleotide sequence: TGTGCCAGCATTACAGGGGGTAGTTCACCCCTCCACTTT. Its protein product is CASITGGSSPLHF. Together with reference TRBV28 and TRBJ1-6, the CDR3 gives the full variable domain: DVKVTQSSRYLVKRTGEKVFLECVQDMDHENMFWYRQDPGLGLRLIYFSYDVKMKEKGDIPEGYSVSREKKERFSLILESASTNQTSMYLCASITGGSSPLHFGNGTRLTVT.

The rearrangement links TRBV10-3 to TRBJ2-2; D remains ambiguous. Trimming pared 0 bases from V and 6 bases from J, leaving 14 bases between. The CDR3 sequence is 16 residues long. CDR1 is ENHRY and CDR2 is SYGVKD in the germline V gene. CDR3 nucleotide sequence: TGTGCCATCAGTGAGTCGTCTATCCTTGCCCCCGGGGAGCTGTTTTTT. Its translation is CAISESSILAPGELFF.

V gene TRBV15 combines with J gene TRBJ1-2, with D hard to call. The germline V and J ends were trimmed by 5 bases and 4 bases, with 11 bases remaining between them. This CDR3 has 13 amino acids. The germline V gene has CDR1 LNHNV and CDR2 YYDKDF (reference sequence). CDR3 sequence reads: CATSGLRGYGYTF. In DNA, the CDR3 is TGTGCCACCAGCGGGCTGCGGGGCTATGGCTACACCTTC.

The V call is TRBV18, the J call TRBJ2-5, with D maybe TRBD1 (5 bases). The CDR3 is 15 amino acids. V was clipped by 2 bases and J by 4 bases, with 14 bases between them. Germline V gives CDR1 KGHSH, CDR2 LQKENI. The chain's CDR3 is CASSPISRRVETQYF. The CDR3 DNA is TGTGCCAGCTCACCAATTTCCCGCAGGGTAGAGACCCAGTACTTC. Drawing the rest from reference TRBV18 and TRBJ2-5, the complete variable domain is NAGVMQNPRHLVRRRGQEARLRCSPMKGHSHVYWYRQLPEEGLKFMVYLQKENIIDESGMPKERFSAEFPKEGPSILRIQQVVRGDSAAYFCASSPISRRVETQYFGPGTRLLVL.

This clone came up once. The chain links TRBV7-2 to TRBJ2-5; D remains ambiguous. The CDR3 covers 14 residues. Germline values: CDR1 SGHTA, CDR2 FQGNSA. Between the trimmed V and J ends, which lost 1 base and 0 bases, there was a span of 6 bases. CDR3 sequence (DNA): TGTGCCAGCAGCTTAGTCCTCTACCAAGAGACCCAGTACTTC. The encoded protein is CASSLVLYQETQYF.

The chain uses TRBV11-2 and TRBJ2-2; D is uncertain. The CDR3 runs 15 residues. The germline V gene has CDR1 SGHAT and CDR2 FQNNGV. Trimming removed 2 bases from V and 1 base from J, with 8 bases in between. CDR3 region: CASSLHPWNTGELFF. The CDR3 nucleotides are TGTGCCAGCAGCTTACATCCATGGAACACCGGGGAGCTGTTTTTT.

This chain joins TRBV4-2 and TRBJ2-3; 11 bases match TRBD2. Germline CDR1 and CDR2: LGHNA and YNFKEQ. The CDR3 loop spans 16 amino acids. The J segment lost 6 bases and the V segment lost 0 bases, leaving 5 bases of the junction unmatched. CDR3 nucleotide sequence: TGTGCCAGCAGCCAAGATTTCAGGACTAGCGGGGATACGCAGTATTTT. It codes for CASSQDFRTSGDTQYF.

V gene TRBV18 combines with J gene TRBJ2-5, with 7 bases that match TRBD1. CDR3 length: 16 residues. CDR1 and CDR2 (germline): KGHSH, LQKENI. Unmatched junction bases numbered 8, after V lost 2 bases and J lost 2 bases. CDR3 sequence reads: CASSPDRQGPQETQYF. The CDR3 coding sequence is TGTGCCAGCTCACCAGACAGACAGGGTCCGCAAGAGACCCAGTACTTC.

This clone was recorded a few times. The CDR3 DNA follows: TGTGCCAGCTCAGTCAACAGGGGAAATCAGCCCCAGCATTTT. Residues: CASSVNRGNQPQHF. This chain joins TRBV18 and TRBJ1-5; 7 bases line up with TRBD1. Germline V gives CDR1 KGHSH, CDR2 LQKENI. The CDR3 loop spans 14 amino acids. After removal of 5 bases from V and 4 bases from J, the junction contained 5 bases not matched to a gene.

This clone was counted between two and nine times. The CDR3 here is CASSSTGGYEQYF. The CDR3 region has the DNA TGTGCCAGCAGCTCGACAGGAGGGTACGAGCAGTACTTC. This rearrangement joins TRBV7-3 to TRBJ2-7; D could derive from TRBD1 or TRBD2 (6 bases each). With 4 bases removed from V and 4 bases from J, the gap between germline ends came to 11 bases. From germline, CDR1 is SGHTA and CDR2 FQGTGA. The CDR3 length is 13 residues.

This clone was counted only a few times. Compared with germline, one end of the junction differs, possibly owing to a read error. The gene calls are TRBV2 and TRBJ1-2, with TRBD1 as a possible D gene (6 bases). Germline values: CDR1 SNHLY, CDR2 FYNNEI. The CDR3 has 13 residues. The CDR3 spells CASSEGGDYGYTF. CDR3 DNA sequence: TGTGCCAGCAGCGAAGGGGGAGACTATGGCTACACCTTC.

The chain combines TRBV5-1 with TRBJ1-1, with a weak D call TRBD1 (6 bases). Trimming removed 5 bases at V and 0 bases at J, with 11 bases between. CDR3 length: 14 amino acids. CDR1 is SGHRS and CDR2 is YFSETQ in the germline V gene. This chain's CDR3 is CASRQGPMNTEAFF. The CDR3 bases are TGCGCCAGCAGGCAGGGGCCTATGAACACTGAAGCTTTCTTT.

V gene TRBV29-1 combines with J gene TRBJ1-1, with 7 bases fitting TRBD1. The CDR3 spans 12 residues. Germline CDR1 reads SQVTM; CDR2 reads ANQGSEA. V lost 6 bases and J lost 0; bases outside the gene matches: 1. The CDR3 DNA sequence: TGCAGCGTGGGACAGTTGAACACTGAAGCTTTCTTT. Translation: CSVGQLNTEAFF.

The chain couples TRBV7-2 to TRBJ1-3; tentative D call: TRBD1 (5 bases). V gave up 4 bases and J gave up 7 bases, with 11 bases separating them. CDR3 length equals 13 residues. Germline CDR1 SGHTA, CDR2 FQGNSA. CDR3 nucleotide sequence: TGTGCCAGCAGCTCCGATGGGGGGAACACCATATATTTT. It encodes CASSSDGGNTIYF. Complete variable domain (other parts from reference TRBV7-2 and TRBJ1-3): GAGVSQSPSNKVTEKGKDVELRCDPISGHTALYWYRQSLGQGLEFLIYFQGNSAPDKSGLPSDRFSAERTGGSVSTLTIQRTQQEDSAVYLCASSSDGGNTIYFGEGSWLTVV.

This chain uses TRBV5-1 with TRBJ1-4; maybe TRBD1 (5 bases). Trimming left V 1 base short and J 8 bases short, with 24 bases between. The CDR3 has 18 amino acids. Looked up from germline, CDR1 is SGHRS and CDR2 is YFSETQ. In DNA, the CDR3 is TGCGCCAGCAGCTTGACCGGGCAGGGAGCCATCGTGGGGGAAAAACTGTTTTTT. It specifies CASSLTGQGAIVGEKLFF.

The sample holds a few counts of this clone. V is TRBV18 and J is TRBJ1-1; D perhaps matches TRBD1 (5 bases). Germline V lookup: CDR1 KGHSH, CDR2 LQKENI. The V and J ends lost 1 base and 4 bases respectively, with 10 bases between them. This CDR3 is built from 14 residues. DNA of the CDR3: TGTGCCAGCTCACCACAGGGGTGGGCCACTGAAGCTTTCTTT. This gives the protein CASSPQGWATEAFF.

J is TRBJ2-5 and V is TRBV7-9; D gene uncertain. This CDR3 has 12 amino acids. V gave up 3 bases and J gave up 11 bases, with 13 bases separating them. CDR1 is SEHNR, CDR2 FQNEAQ, per germline (reference sequence). CDR3 coding DNA: TGTGCCAGCAGCTTGGCAGGCGCCGGACAGTACTTC. The encoded protein is CASSLAGAGQYF.

J is TRBJ1-5 and V is TRBV5-5; D is ambiguous. Germline loops: CDR1 SGHKS, CDR2 YYEKEE (reference sequence). V lost 1 base, J lost 10 bases, and 18 bases lay in between. The CDR3 consists of 15 residues. The CDR3 loop reads CASSLMWADGNPQHF. DNA of the CDR3: TGTGCCAGCAGCTTGATGTGGGCGGACGGAAATCCCCAGCATTTT.

The CDR3: CASSQTGGYSPLHF. The CDR3 nucleotides are TGCGCCAGCAGTCAAACAGGCGGATATTCACCCCTCCACTTT. The chain joins TRBV23-1 to TRBJ1-6, with D tentatively TRBD1 (5 bases). TRBV23-1 is an open reading frame whose function is uncertain. CDR3 length: 14 residues. Trimming stripped 2 bases from V and 8 bases from J, with 10 bases between.

This clone was recorded a few times. The chain couples TRBV7-9 to TRBJ1-1; D is unclear. V lost 4 bases, J lost 0 bases, and 6 bases lay in between. CDR1 is SEHNR, CDR2 FQNEAQ, per germline (reference sequence). The CDR3 runs 13 residues. The CDR3 reads CASSSTLNTEAFF. For the CDR3, the DNA is TGTGCCAGCAGCTCGACACTGAACACTGAAGCTTTCTTT.

The rearrangement uses TRBV4-3 and TRBJ2-2; D is ambiguous. The CDR3 has 16 amino acids. CDR1 and CDR2 (germline): LGHNA, YSLEER. V shed 0 bases and J shed 1 base, with 9 bases lying between them. This CDR3 is CASSQEIGWNTGELFF. For the CDR3, the DNA is TGCGCCAGCAGCCAAGAGATTGGGTGGAACACCGGGGAGCTGTTTTTT.

V is TRBV5-1 and J is TRBJ2-7, with 16 bases that match TRBD2. The CDR3 has 18 residues. The ends lost 0 bases at V and 0 bases at J; junction bases unmatched: 3. The germline V gene has CDR1 SGHRS and CDR2 YFSETQ. CDR3 region: CASSLAGLAGGNSYEQYF. CDR3 coding DNA: TGCGCCAGCAGCTTGGCGGGACTAGCGGGGGGGAACTCCTACGAGCAGTACTTC.

This chain connects TRBV7-9 to TRBJ1-4; D remains ambiguous. The germline CDR1 and CDR2 sequences are SEHNR and FQNEAQ (reference sequence). This CDR3 comprises 15 residues. Trimming removed 3 bases from V and 1 base from J, with 9 bases in between. The CDR3 here is CASSFFTRTNEKLFF. The CDR3 nucleotides are TGTGCCAGCAGCTTCTTTACCAGAACTAATGAAAAACTGTTTTTT.

The chain carries TRBV7-2 and TRBJ1-5; the D is unclear. With 1 base removed from V and 10 bases from J, the gap between germline ends came to 17 bases. Looked up from germline, CDR1 is SGHTA and CDR2 is FQGNSA. This CDR3 spans 15 amino acids. The CDR3 bases are TGTGCCAGCAGCTTAGGGGCCGCTTCATATGGCCCCCAGCATTTT. This gives the protein CASSLGAASYGPQHF.

The J gene is TRBJ1-2, the V gene TRBV7-9; D possibly corresponds to TRBD1 (6 bases). V lost 0 bases to trimming and J lost 0 bases, with 17 bases between them. Germline CDR1 is SEHNR and CDR2 is FQNEAQ (reference sequence). There are 18 residues in the CDR3. The DNA for the CDR3 is TGTGCCAGCAGCTTAGCGCGAGGACAGACCTCCACTAACTATGGCTACACCTTC. Its translation: CASSLARGQTSTNYGYTF.